The rows below give T cell receptor beta chains drawn from one sample of a study of cytomegalovirus exposure and HLA in healthy donors. Measured with immunoSEQ multiplex PCR; TCRdb has only the in-frame clones, and not every one. The sample comprises some 96,000 clones, under 80% of which are singletons, and around 7% rests with the top ten. Source material: PBMCs. All receptors derive from a middle-aged man in good health and CMV-seropositive. Both conserved end residues are part of each CDR3. A D gene is named only where the DNA matches it firmly. Size is stated for part of the rows, as once, few or many counts, or as a class when the clone is expanded.

CDR3nt: TGTGCCAGCTCACCACCGAGTCGCATTTACGCCCCGCAGTATTTT; CDR3aa: CASSPPSRIYAPQYF; j_gene: TRBJ2-3; d_gene: .; abundance: .; v_gene: TRBV18
CDR3nt: TGCAGCGTTGGCCTTGGGAGGGATTCCGGGGAGCTGTTTTTT; CDR3aa: CSVGLGRDSGELFF; j_gene: TRBJ2-2; d_gene: TRBD2; abundance: .; v_gene: TRBV29-1
CDR3nt: TGTGCCAGCAGCTTGACAGGGTATAATTCACCCCTCCACTTT; CDR3aa: CASSLTGYNSPLHF; j_gene: TRBJ1-6; d_gene: TRBD1; abundance: .; v_gene: TRBV7-9
CDR3nt: TGTGCCAGCAGCGTAGATCTAGCGGGGGGCCCCTACGAGCAGTACTTC; CDR3aa: CASSVDLAGGPYEQYF; j_gene: TRBJ2-7; d_gene: TRBD2; abundance: once; v_gene: TRBV9
CDR3nt: TGCGCCAGCAGCCCCGGGACTGCAAAGACCGGGGAGCTGTTTTTT; CDR3aa: CASSPGTAKTGELFF; j_gene: TRBJ2-2; d_gene: .; abundance: .; v_gene: TRBV5-1
CDR3nt: TGCAGCGTTACAACCGGGACATCTCCTAACTATGGCTACACCTTC; CDR3aa: CSVTTGTSPNYGYTF; j_gene: TRBJ1-2; d_gene: .; abundance: .; v_gene: TRBV29-1
CDR3nt: TGTGCCAGCTCACCACAACGACAGAACTACTACGAGCAGTACTTC; CDR3aa: CASSPQRQNYYEQYF; j_gene: TRBJ2-7; d_gene: .; abundance: .; v_gene: TRBV18
CDR3nt: TGTGCCAGTTCGAGAGGCCGAGGGTACGAGCAGTACTTC; CDR3aa: CASSRGRGYEQYF; j_gene: TRBJ2-7; d_gene: .; abundance: .; v_gene: TRBV19
CDR3nt: TGTGCCAGCAGCTCCCTCGACCGAGGACAGAACTACGAGCAGTACTTC; CDR3aa: CASSSLDRGQNYEQYF; j_gene: TRBJ2-7; d_gene: .; abundance: .; v_gene: TRBV11-2
CDR3nt: TGTGCCAGCAGTTTCTCCGACAGGAATTCACCCCTCCACTTT; CDR3aa: CASSFSDRNSPLHF; j_gene: TRBJ1-6; d_gene: .; abundance: .; v_gene: TRBV27
CDR3nt: TGTGCCAGCAGTATAGGACAGGGGGCTGAAAAACTGTTTTTT; CDR3aa: CASSIGQGAEKLFF; j_gene: TRBJ1-4; d_gene: TRBD1; abundance: .; v_gene: TRBV11-2
CDR3nt: TGTGCCAGCAGTCAAAGCGGGACGAACACCGGGGAGCTGTTTTTT; CDR3aa: CASSQSGTNTGELFF; j_gene: TRBJ2-2; d_gene: TRBD2; abundance: .; v_gene: TRBV7-6
CDR3nt: TGTGCCAGTATGGTAGTCGGAGCAGGGGGCTACGAGCAGTACTTC; CDR3aa: CASMVVGAGGYEQYF; j_gene: TRBJ2-7; d_gene: TRBD1; abundance: .; v_gene: TRBV19
CDR3nt: TGTGCCAGCAGTTCGTCGGGGAACTATGGCTACACCTTC; CDR3aa: CASSSSGNYGYTF; j_gene: TRBJ1-2; d_gene: .; abundance: once; v_gene: TRBV27
CDR3nt: TGTGCCAGCAGCGGAGGCCTAGGTGCGAATCAGCCCCAGCATTTT; CDR3aa: CASSGGLGANQPQHF; j_gene: TRBJ1-5; d_gene: .; abundance: .; v_gene: TRBV9
CDR3nt: TGCGCCAGCAGCCCTCAGCCCAGGGCTCGCACTGAAGCTTTCTTT; CDR3aa: CASSPQPRARTEAFF; j_gene: TRBJ1-1; d_gene: .; abundance: .; v_gene: TRBV10-2
CDR3nt: TGTGCCAGCAGCCCGCCCCGCGGTCACGCGGGGATTCAGTACTTC; CDR3aa: CASSPPRGHAGIQYF; j_gene: TRBJ2-4; d_gene: .; abundance: once; v_gene: TRBV28
CDR3nt: TGTGCCAGCAGTGAACGGGGGACTTATGGCTACACCTTC; CDR3aa: CASSERGTYGYTF; j_gene: TRBJ1-2; d_gene: .; abundance: .; v_gene: TRBV2
CDR3nt: TGTGCCATCAGTTCCAACAGGGACGACGAGCAGTACTTC; CDR3aa: CAISSNRDDEQYF; j_gene: TRBJ2-7; d_gene: .; abundance: .; v_gene: TRBV10-3
CDR3nt: TGTGCCAGCAGTTACTCCCGGGGAGGGAACGAGCAGTACTTC; CDR3aa: CASSYSRGGNEQYF; j_gene: TRBJ2-7; d_gene: TRBD2; abundance: .; v_gene: TRBV6-5
CDR3nt: TGTGCCAGCAGCCCCCGGGCCAGTCCAGGGAATGAGCAGTTCTTC; CDR3aa: CASSPRASPGNEQFF; j_gene: TRBJ2-1; d_gene: .; abundance: .; v_gene: TRBV6-5
CDR3nt: TGTGCCAGCAGCTCCGGGACAGGATTTTCCTACGAGCAGTACTTC; CDR3aa: CASSSGTGFSYEQYF; j_gene: TRBJ2-7; d_gene: TRBD1; abundance: .; v_gene: TRBV6-5
CDR3nt: TGCGCCAGCCGGATGACGACTAGCAAAGAGACCCAGTACTTC; CDR3aa: CASRMTTSKETQYF; j_gene: TRBJ2-5; d_gene: TRBD2; abundance: .; v_gene: TRBV5-1
CDR3nt: TGTGCCAGCAGCCAGACTAGCTACACCGGGGAGCTGTTTTTT; CDR3aa: CASSQTSYTGELFF; j_gene: TRBJ2-2; d_gene: TRBD2; abundance: .; v_gene: TRBV7-2
CDR3nt: TGTGCCAGCAGCTTGGCAGGGGGTGGCTACACCTTC; CDR3aa: CASSLAGGGYTF; j_gene: TRBJ1-2; d_gene: TRBD1; abundance: .; v_gene: TRBV11-2
CDR3nt: TGTGCCAGCAGCTGGGAAAGGTTCAGGAGGGGGGAGCTGTTTTTT; CDR3aa: CASSWERFRRGELFF; j_gene: TRBJ2-2; d_gene: .; abundance: .; v_gene: TRBV7-8